This paragraph reports one T cell receptor beta chain. TCRdb keeps only in-frame clones here, not all; method: immunoSEQ multiplex PCR. The sample includes about 220,000 clones, around four fifths seen only once; the top ten take less than 6.5%. V lost 8 bases and J 4 bases, leaving 14 bases between the germline ends. The CDR3 runs to 13 residues. CDR1 MNHEY and CDR2 SMNVEV come from the germline V gene (reference sequence). The source of the sample is a study of blood T cell repertoires in COVID-19. The V gene is TRBV27, the J gene TRBJ1-1; a possible D gene is TRBD1 (5 bases). The TCR was taken from a woman aged 55 to 70 who had recovered from COVID-19. What was sequenced was peripheral blood. The CDR3 is CASAGGWSTEAFF. The CDR3 nucleotides are TGTGCCAGCGCCGGGGGGTGGAGCACTGAAGCTTTCTTT.